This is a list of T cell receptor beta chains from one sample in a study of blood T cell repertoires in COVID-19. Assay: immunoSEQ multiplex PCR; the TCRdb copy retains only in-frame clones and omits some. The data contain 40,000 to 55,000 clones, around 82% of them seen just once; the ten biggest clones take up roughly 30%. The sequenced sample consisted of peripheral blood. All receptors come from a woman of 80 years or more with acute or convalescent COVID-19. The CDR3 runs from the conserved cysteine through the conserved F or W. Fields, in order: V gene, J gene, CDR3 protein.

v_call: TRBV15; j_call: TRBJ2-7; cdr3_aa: CATSKDQISSYEQYF
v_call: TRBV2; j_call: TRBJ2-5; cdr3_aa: CASSENRETQYF
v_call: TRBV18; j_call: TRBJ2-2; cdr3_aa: CASSPTGYGGELFF
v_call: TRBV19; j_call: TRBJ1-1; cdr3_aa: CASRPRDRGELNTEAFF
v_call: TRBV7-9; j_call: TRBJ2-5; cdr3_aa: CASSLAGLLGETQYF
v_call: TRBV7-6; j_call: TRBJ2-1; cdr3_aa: CASSVGDSSYNEQFF
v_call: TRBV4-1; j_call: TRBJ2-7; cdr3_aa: CASSQEAAVSYEQYF
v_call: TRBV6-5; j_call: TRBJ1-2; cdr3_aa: CAARIDRGPYGYTF
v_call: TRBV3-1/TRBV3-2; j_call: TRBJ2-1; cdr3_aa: CASSPQRNRGGEQFF
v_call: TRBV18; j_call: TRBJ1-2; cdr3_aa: CASSPPFSRGRNGYTF
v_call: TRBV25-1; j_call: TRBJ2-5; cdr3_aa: CASSGTGGAQTQYF
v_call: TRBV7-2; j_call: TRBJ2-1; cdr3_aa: CASQNGRLDYNEQFF
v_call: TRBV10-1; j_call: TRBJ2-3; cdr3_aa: CASHTTDTQYF
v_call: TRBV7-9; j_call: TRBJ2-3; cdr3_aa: CASSLPSTDTQYF
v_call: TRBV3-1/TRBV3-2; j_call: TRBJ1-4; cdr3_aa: CASSPPTGDNEKLFF
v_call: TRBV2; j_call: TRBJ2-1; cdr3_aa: CASSFSPGAYNEQFF
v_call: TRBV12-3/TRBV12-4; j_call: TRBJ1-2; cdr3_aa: CASSLETGYGYTF
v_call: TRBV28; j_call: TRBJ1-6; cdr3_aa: CASSPPAEASPLHF
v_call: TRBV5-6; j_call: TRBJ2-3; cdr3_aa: CASSPGQLSTDTQYF
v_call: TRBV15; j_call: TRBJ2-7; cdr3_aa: CATSRDSTGGYEQYF
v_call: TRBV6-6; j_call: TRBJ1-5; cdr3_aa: CASSYVQGNQPQHF
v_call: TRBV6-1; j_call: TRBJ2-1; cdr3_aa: CASSDGRVGFF
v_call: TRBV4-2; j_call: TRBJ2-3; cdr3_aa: CASSQDSTSTDTQYF
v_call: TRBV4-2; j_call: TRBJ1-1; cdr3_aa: CASSQDLGGGEAFF
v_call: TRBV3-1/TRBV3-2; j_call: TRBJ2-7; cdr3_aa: CASSQDLVVYSYEQYF
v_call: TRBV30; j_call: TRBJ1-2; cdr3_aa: CAWSVYVSGGGYTF
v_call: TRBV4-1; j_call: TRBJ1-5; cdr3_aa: CASSRVAWAGSNQPQHF
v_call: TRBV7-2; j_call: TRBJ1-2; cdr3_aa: CAGWTGRGYGYTF
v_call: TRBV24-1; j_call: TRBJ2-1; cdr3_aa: CATRENGPYNEQFF